The source of this TCR beta chain is a study of blood T cell repertoires in COVID-19. Study context: Samples of COVID-19 (acute and convalescent) were obtained from the United States, Italy and Spain. Nucleic acid was either cDNA or gDNA, and it came from T cells, B-cell-depleted T cells, or PBMCs.

Authors' methods: Amplification of reference gene primers provided the estimated nucleated cell counts. Clones were sequenced by immunoSEQ multiplex PCR, and TCRdb holds only the in-frame ones, with some missing. V and J calls and clone size come straight from that table; D and trimming were deduced from the DNA. The table includes more than 95,000 clones, approximately 90% detected once. The V and J ends lost 2 bases and 4 bases, in that order; junction bases with no gene match: 1. The germline V gene has CDR1 MNHEY and CDR2 SMNVEV (reference sequence). The CDR3 spans 14 residues. This receptor was taken from a human donor in a cohort sampled during active COVID-19. The source material was peripheral blood. This chain uses TRBV27 with TRBJ2-2, with 7 bases lining up with TRBD1. The CDR3 reads CASSLTGATGELFF. CDR3 nucleotides: TGTGCCAGCAGTTTAACAGGGGCCACCGGGGAGCTGTTTTTT.